Described below is a single T cell receptor (beta chain) sequence and its context. Intraepithelial and lamina propria lymphocytes were isolated from graft specimens. The data are from a study of graft-versus-host responses after intestinal transplantation. From germline, CDR1 is MDHEN and CDR2 SYDVKM. CDR3 length equals 12 residues. The germline V and J ends were trimmed by 3 bases and 6 bases, with 6 bases remaining between them. This table comes from immunoSEQ multiplex PCR, and its TCRdb copy is limited to in-frame clones, with some not included. The sample records 15,000 or so clones, 74% being singletons.

This receptor was taken from a human patient who received an intestinal transplant, so some T cells may come from the graft donor. Sequencing used ileum tissue, obtained 14 days after transplant. This chain links TRBV28 with TRBJ2-1; the D is unclear. CDR3 in DNA: TGTGCCAGCAGTTTGGTAGGCAATGAGCAGTTCTTC. It codes for CASSLVGNEQFF.